This TCR beta chain came from a study of T-cell reconstitution after alpha-beta-depleted transplantation in children. Overall study results and limits: Elevated TCRbeta diversity at day 60 was traced, in some patients, to surviving recipient T cells and thymic progenitors. One year post-transplant, T-cell counts and diversity were largely derived from T cells produced anew. It was reported that alpha-beta T cells came from several hundred expanded graft clones (about two months after transplant).

V was pared by 2 bases and J by 6 bases, with 11 bases between. CDR1 and CDR2 (germline): SGHDT, YYEEEE. This CDR3 is built from 13 residues. The library targeted TCRbeta and was prepared with unique molecular identifiers. TCRdb fed the PCR reads into MiXCR, producing one record per CDR3 protein. This sample has almost 600,000 distinct CDR3 sequences; roughly 30% occur once, and the top ten carry about a third. About this clonotype itself: The antigen remains undetermined.

The sample in question was PBMCs, obtained before TCRalphabeta/CD19-depleted stem cell transplant. This clonotype was sampled from a boy less than two years old with Wiskott-Aldrich syndrome, due to receive a stem cell transplant. The J gene is TRBJ1-1, the V gene TRBV5-6, with D unclear. The CDR3 DNA reads TGTGCCAGCAGCTTTGTAGAGGACGCTGAAGCTTTCTTT. Encoded protein: CASSFVEDAEAFF.